These 26 T cell receptor beta chains were sequenced from one sample in a study of blood T cell repertoires in COVID-19. Here immunoSEQ multiplex PCR was the method, and the copy in TCRdb shows in-frame clones only, minus some. The repertoire holds 200,000 or so clones, with roughly 90% as singletons. Sequencing was done on a sample of PBMCs or T cells enriched from blood (not recorded which). Receptors were obtained from a woman in her 30s who had recovered from COVID-19.

This chain connects TRBV5-4 to TRBJ1-2; D gene unclear. CDR1 is SGHNT, CDR2 YYREEE, per germline (reference sequence). The V end was cut by 4 bases, the J end by 7 bases, with 17 bases between. The CDR3 is made up of 14 amino acids. CDR3 region: CASSLARLTSGYTF. DNA for the CDR3: TGTGCCAGCAGCCTGGCCCGACTAACGTCTGGCTACACCTTC.

The chain employs TRBV6-1 and TRBJ1-2, with no clear D. The length of the CDR3 is 13 residues. Trimming stripped 1 base from V and 8 bases from J, with 11 bases between. Looked up from germline, CDR1 is MNHNS and CDR2 is SASEGT. The CDR3: CASSEDSLFGYTF. In DNA, the CDR3 is TGTGCCAGCAGTGAAGACAGCCTCTTCGGCTACACCTTC.

The chain couples TRBV5-4 to TRBJ2-1; D is ambiguous. Trimming shortened V by 4 bases and J by 3 bases, and 8 bases separated the two germline ends. Germline CDR1 and CDR2: SGHNT and YYREEE (reference sequence). The CDR3 totals 13 residues. CDR3 protein: CASSPRVYNEQFF. In DNA, the CDR3 is TGTGCCAGCAGCCCCCGGGTCTACAATGAGCAGTTCTTC.

J is TRBJ1-2 and V is TRBV10-2; tentative D call: TRBD1 (6 bases). The germline V and J ends were trimmed by 0 bases and 7 bases, with 9 bases remaining between them. Germline CDR1 reads WSHSY; CDR2 reads SAAADI. The CDR3 runs to 13 residues. CDR3 residues: CASSESRGFGYTF. The CDR3, as DNA: TGCGCCAGCAGTGAGTCGAGGGGGTTTGGCTACACCTTC.

V usage is TRBV3-1 (or the pseudogene TRBV3-2) and J usage is TRBJ2-2, with a possible D match to TRBD1 (6 bases). Trimming pared 5 bases from V and 2 bases from J, leaving 15 bases between. The CDR3 runs 16 residues. Germline-derived CDR1 and CDR2 are LGHDT and YNNKEL (reference sequence). For the CDR3, the DNA is TGTGCCAGCAGCTACCTGACAGGCTACAACACCGGGGAGCTGTTTTTT. As protein: CASSYLTGYNTGELFF.

This chain joins TRBV7-3 and TRBJ1-1; weak D call: TRBD1 (5 bases). Trimming removed 5 bases from V and 4 bases from J, with 14 bases in between. CDR1 is SGHTA, CDR2 FQGTGA, per germline. The CDR3 has 14 amino acids. The CDR3 reads CASSPRGLTTEAFF. CDR3 coding DNA: TGTGCCAGCAGCCCCCGGGGGTTAACCACTGAAGCTTTCTTT.

V is TRBV21-1 and J is TRBJ2-4; TRBD1, the D gene given by the table, was not confirmed from the DNA. TRBV21-1 counts as a pseudogene. The CDR3 is 20 residues long. CDR3 sequence reads: CASSKVGDRGTRLVKNIQYF. The CDR3 DNA reads as TGTGCCAGCAGCAAAGTCGGGGACAGGGGGACCCGTTTGGTCAAAAACATTCAGTACTTC.

The V gene is TRBV5-4, the J gene TRBJ2-2, with a weak D call TRBD2 (6 bases). Germline V gene sequence: CDR1 SGHNT, CDR2 YYREEE (reference sequence). The CDR3 consists of 14 residues. V was clipped by 4 bases and J by 5 bases, with 12 bases between them. The CDR3 spells CASSTGLPTGELFF. The CDR3 region has the DNA TGTGCCAGCAGCACGGGACTCCCTACCGGGGAGCTGTTTTTT.

The V and J genes are TRBV6-5 and TRBJ1-2; 9 bases fit TRBD1. The V and J ends lost 4 bases and 6 bases, in that order; junction bases with no gene match: 6. Germline V gene data show CDR1 as MNHEY and CDR2 as SVGAGI. The CDR3 runs to 14 residues. Written as DNA, the CDR3 is TGTGCCAGCAGTTTCGACCGGGACAGGGATGGCTACACCTTC. Protein sequence: CASSFDRDRDGYTF.

This clone was seen a single time. The rearrangement links TRBV7-2 to TRBJ2-7; TRBD1 agrees at 8 bases. After removal of 3 bases from V and 6 bases from J, the junction contained 16 bases not matched to a gene. The CDR3 runs 17 residues. Germline CDR1 and CDR2: SGHTA and FQGNSA. In DNA, the CDR3 is TGTGCCAGCAGCTTGTCCCCTCCCGGGACAGGATGGGCCGAGCAGTACTTC. It translates to CASSLSPPGTGWAEQYF.

This sequence joins TRBV4-1 and TRBJ1-5; 8 bases are shared with TRBD1. The V gene end was trimmed by 1 base and the J gene end by 2 bases; junction bases not matched to a gene: 4. Germline CDR1 reads MGHRA; CDR2 reads YSYEKL. The CDR3 is made up of 16 amino acids. The CDR3 DNA reads TGCGCCAGCAGCCAAGGAGACAGGGGTGGCAATCAGCCCCAGCATTTT. Translated: CASSQGDRGGNQPQHF.

The rearrangement links TRBV7-6 to TRBJ2-3, with D possibly matching TRBD2 (5 bases). The CDR3 is 16 amino acids. The V gene's germline CDR1 is SGHVS and CDR2 FNYEAQ. With 1 base removed from V and 2 bases from J, the gap between germline ends came to 13 bases. This CDR3 reads CASSLVILGDTDTQYF. The CDR3 DNA sequence: TGTGCCAGCAGCTTAGTTATACTAGGTGACACAGATACGCAGTATTTT.

This clone has a single count. This chain connects TRBV10-2 to TRBJ2-7; TRBD1 matches at 9 bases. Per the germline V gene, CDR1 is WSHSY and CDR2 is SAAADI. CDR3 length equals 12 residues. After removal of 8 bases from V and 6 bases from J, the junction contained 5 bases not matched to a gene. The CDR3 reads CASGDRVLEQYF. CDR3 DNA sequence: TGCGCCAGCGGGGACAGGGTACTCGAGCAGTACTTC.

The chain employs TRBV7-2 and TRBJ1-3; D gene uncertain. CDR1 and CDR2 (germline): SGHTA, FQGNSA. This CDR3 has 16 amino acids. V dropped 2 bases and J dropped 2 bases, with 13 bases sitting between them. The CDR3 spells CASSLSLSGAGNTIYF. DNA of the CDR3: TGTGCCAGCAGCTTATCTCTATCCGGGGCTGGAAACACCATATATTTT.

V gene TRBV3-1 (or the pseudogene TRBV3-2) combines with J gene TRBJ1-2; no clear D gene. V shed 7 bases and J shed 8 bases, with 5 bases lying between them. The CDR3 is made up of 9 amino acids. Germline CDR1 is LGHDT and CDR2 is YNNKEL (reference sequence). The CDR3 protein is CASNRGYTF. DNA of the CDR3: TGTGCCAGCAATCGGGGCTACACCTTC.

The chain employs TRBV5-1 and TRBJ2-5, with 10 bases matching TRBD1. The V and J ends lost 0 bases and 4 bases, in that order; junction bases with no gene match: 9. Germline CDR1 and CDR2: SGHRS and YFSETQ. The CDR3 sequence is 17 residues long. Here the CDR3 reads CASSLEVRTGGLETQYF. CDR3 nucleotide sequence: TGCGCCAGCAGCTTGGAGGTTCGGACAGGGGGTTTAGAGACCCAGTACTTC.

CDR3 region: CASSYAKPGEYGYTF. The CDR3 nucleotides read TGTGCCAGCAGTTACGCGAAGCCAGGGGAGTACGGCTACACCTTC. This chain uses TRBV6-5 with TRBJ1-2; the D gene is possibly TRBD1 (6 bases). Between the trimmed V and J ends, which lost 2 bases and 8 bases, there was a span of 18 bases. CDR1 is MNHEY, CDR2 SVGAGI, per germline. This CDR3 has 15 amino acids.

V is TRBV2 and J is TRBJ2-1; D perhaps matches TRBD2 (5 bases). The CDR3 is 14 residues long. V was trimmed by 7 bases and J by 9 bases, leaving 19 bases between them. Germline V gene lookup returns CDR1 SNHLY and CDR2 FYNNEI. The CDR3 region is CASKLAGGWGEQFF. The CDR3 region has the DNA TGTGCCAGCAAGCTTGCAGGAGGTTGGGGTGAGCAGTTCTTC.

The chain is built from TRBV7-2 and TRBJ2-7; a possible D gene is TRBD2 (6 bases). The germline gives CDR1 SGHTA, CDR2 FQGNSA. The CDR3 loop spans 16 amino acids. V was shortened by 5 bases and J by 0 bases, with 17 bases between the two germline ends. The CDR3 DNA reads TGTGCCAGCAGCGGAGACTCCGGGACTTCCTCCTACGAGCAGTACTTC. Translation: CASSGDSGTSSYEQYF.

The chain couples TRBV18 to TRBJ1-2, with 7 bases that match TRBD1. Losses at the gene ends were 1 base for V and 5 bases for J; bases not matched to a gene: 4. The germline gives CDR1 KGHSH, CDR2 LQKENI. The CDR3 runs to 14 residues. The chain's CDR3 is CASSPQTGRYGYTF. In nucleotides, the CDR3 is TGTGCCAGCTCACCACAGACAGGGAGATATGGCTACACCTTC.

The V and J genes are TRBV27 and TRBJ1-5, with D perhaps matching TRBD1 (6 bases). The CDR3 consists of 14 residues. The germline V gene encodes CDR1 MNHEY and CDR2 SMNVEV (reference sequence). V lost 5 bases to trimming and J lost 6 bases, with 14 bases between them. CDR3 amino acids: CASSAARGTQPQHF. CDR3 nucleotide sequence: TGTGCCAGCAGTGCAGCCAGGGGAACTCAGCCCCAGCATTTT.

The chain links TRBV6-6 to TRBJ2-2; D is unclear. CDR3 length equals 15 residues. Germline V gene data show CDR1 as MNHNY and CDR2 as SVGAGI (reference sequence). Deletions cut 0 bases from V and 0 bases from J, with 5 bases between. CDR3 coding DNA: TGTGCCAGCAGTTACTCGGCGGCGAACACCGGGGAGCTGTTTTTT. Translated: CASSYSAANTGELFF.

The V call is TRBV3-1 (or the pseudogene TRBV3-2), the J call TRBJ2-3; the match to TRBD2 covers 9 bases. Germline V gene sequence: CDR1 LGHDT, CDR2 YNNKEL (reference sequence). Germline trimming cut 1 base from V and 3 bases from J; bases unmatched to any gene: 8. The CDR3 contains 17 residues. CDR3 sequence: CASSQGLWRGGTDTQYF. The CDR3 nucleotides are TGTGCCAGCAGCCAAGGACTTTGGCGGGGGGGGACAGATACGCAGTATTTT.

The chain uses TRBV4-3 and TRBJ2-3, with D unresolved. The V end was cut by 0 bases, the J end by 2 bases, with 6 bases between. From germline, CDR1 is LGHNA and CDR2 YSLEER. The CDR3 is 14 amino acids. The DNA of the CDR3 is TGCGCCAGCAGCCAAGATTCTAACACAGATACGCAGTATTTT. Translated: CASSQDSNTDTQYF.

The table lists this clone with a count of one. The CDR3 spells CASSQDIGRPAETQYF. The CDR3 DNA follows: TGCGCCAGCAGCCAAGATATCGGGAGGCCGGCGGAGACCCAGTACTTC. The rearrangement uses TRBV4-3 and TRBJ2-5; TRBD2 agrees at 7 bases. The CDR3 sequence is 16 residues long. Germline CDR1 reads LGHNA; CDR2 reads YSLEER. The J segment lost 5 bases and the V segment lost 0 bases, leaving 9 bases of the junction unmatched.

This clone was seen a single time. This chain joins TRBV14 and TRBJ1-2, with D unclear. V was shortened by 2 bases and J by 7 bases, with 11 bases between the two germline ends. Germline CDR1 and CDR2: SGHDN and FVKESK. CDR3 length equals 13 residues. The CDR3 region has the DNA TGTGCCAGCAGCCAACCCTTTATCTCTGGCTACACCTTC. Translated, it gives CASSQPFISGYTF.